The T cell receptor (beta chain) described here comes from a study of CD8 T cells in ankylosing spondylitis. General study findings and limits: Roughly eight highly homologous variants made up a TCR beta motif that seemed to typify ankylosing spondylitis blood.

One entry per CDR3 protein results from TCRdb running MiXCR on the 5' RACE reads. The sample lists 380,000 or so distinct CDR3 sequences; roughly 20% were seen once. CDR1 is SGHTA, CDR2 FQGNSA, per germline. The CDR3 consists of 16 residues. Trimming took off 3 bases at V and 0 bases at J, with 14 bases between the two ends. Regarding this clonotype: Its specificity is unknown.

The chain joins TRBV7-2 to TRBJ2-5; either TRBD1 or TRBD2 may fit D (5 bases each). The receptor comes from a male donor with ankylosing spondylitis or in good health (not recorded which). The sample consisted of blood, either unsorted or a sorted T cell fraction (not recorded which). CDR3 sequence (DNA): TGTGCCAGCAGCTTTACAGGAACGGGGTACCAAGAGACCCAGTACTTC. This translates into CASSFTGTGYQETQYF.